Included here is one T cell receptor beta chain sequence, with context. Only a few counts were recorded for this clonotype. Its antigen target is currently unknown. No base quality values were provided; no much bigger clone lies one nucleotide off. The sample originates from a study of response to subunit inactivated influenza vaccine (dated by TCRdb to 2016 to 2019). Describing the broader study: Deep quantitative T cell receptor repertoire profiling was used in the study to track responses to a trivalent subunit inactivated influenza vaccine. Results and caveats for the whole study, not just this receptor: According to the authors, only a limited number of new T cells may be recruited by each seasonal influenza vaccination.

The receptor library was made with RT-PCR. This sample was sequenced with an Illumina HiSeq 2500. Using fastp trimming at Q25 and MiXCR clonotype assembly, TCRdb reanalyzed the public sequencing data and kept in-frame beta chains. CDR3 protein sequences are deduplicated, and each keeps its most common genes and DNA. Counted in this sample were 800,000 to 1,000,000 distinct CDR3 sequences; about 20% of them appeared once. The top ten clones comprise about a tenth of the sample. Via the germline V gene, CDR1 is MNHNS and CDR2 SASEGT. V is clipped by 0 bases and J by 6 bases, and the sequence between their germline boundaries is 8 bases long. Including the terminal cysteine and phenylalanine, the CDR3 comprises 14 residues. CDR3 DNA only is kept here, 42 bases in frame from base 1.

This chain joins TRBV6-1 to TRBJ2-2; no confident D gene assignment can be made. The sample here was PBMCs from blood, taken about 5 days after vaccination. This receptor was obtained from a man aged 50-59 years who received an inactivated influenza vaccine. Donor details come from another sample of the same person, matched by shared clones. The bases are TGTGCCAGCAGTGAAGCGCGGAAGGCCGGGGAGCTGTTTTTT. This yields the protein CASSEARKAGELFF.